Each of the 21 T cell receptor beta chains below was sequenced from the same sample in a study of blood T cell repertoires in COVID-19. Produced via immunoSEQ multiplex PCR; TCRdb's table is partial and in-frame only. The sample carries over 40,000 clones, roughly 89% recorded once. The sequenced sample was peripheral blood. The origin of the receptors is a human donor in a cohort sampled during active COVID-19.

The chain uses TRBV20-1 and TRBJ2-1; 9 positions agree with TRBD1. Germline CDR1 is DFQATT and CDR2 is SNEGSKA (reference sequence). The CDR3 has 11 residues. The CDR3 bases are TGCAGACAGGGGGCAGGCAATGAGCAGTTCTTC. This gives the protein CRQGAGNEQFF.

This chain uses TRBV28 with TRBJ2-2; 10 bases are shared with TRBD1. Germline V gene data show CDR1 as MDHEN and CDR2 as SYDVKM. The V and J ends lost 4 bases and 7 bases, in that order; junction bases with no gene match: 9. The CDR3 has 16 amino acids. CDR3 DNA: TGTGCCAGCAGTTCTCCGGGACAGGGGTTAGGCGGGGAGCTGTTTTTT. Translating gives CASSSPGQGLGGELFF.

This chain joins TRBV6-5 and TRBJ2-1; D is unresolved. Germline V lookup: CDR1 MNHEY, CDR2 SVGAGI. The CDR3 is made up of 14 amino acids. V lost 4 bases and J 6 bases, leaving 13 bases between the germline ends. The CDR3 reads CASSSWANPNEQFF. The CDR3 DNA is TGTGCCAGCAGTTCCTGGGCGAATCCCAATGAGCAGTTCTTC.

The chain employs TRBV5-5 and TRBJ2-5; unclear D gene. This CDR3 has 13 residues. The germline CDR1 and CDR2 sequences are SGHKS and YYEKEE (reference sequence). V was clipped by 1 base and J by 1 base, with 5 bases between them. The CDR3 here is CASSLYGQETQYF. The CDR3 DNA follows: TGTGCCAGCAGCTTGTACGGCCAAGAGACCCAGTACTTC.

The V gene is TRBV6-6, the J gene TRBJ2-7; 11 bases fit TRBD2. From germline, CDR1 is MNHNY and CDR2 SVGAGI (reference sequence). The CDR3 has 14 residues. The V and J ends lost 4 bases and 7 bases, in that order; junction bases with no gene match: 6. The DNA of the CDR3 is TGTGCCAGCAGTTCCGGGACTAGCGGTAGGGAGCAGTACGTC. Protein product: CASSSGTSGREQYV.

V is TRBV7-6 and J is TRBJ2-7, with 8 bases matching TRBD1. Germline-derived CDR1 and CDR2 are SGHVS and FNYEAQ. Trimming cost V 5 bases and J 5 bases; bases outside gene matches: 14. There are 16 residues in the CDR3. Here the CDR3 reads CASSRWGGAGGDEQYF. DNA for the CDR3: TGTGCCAGCAGCAGGTGGGGCGGGGCAGGGGGCGACGAGCAGTACTTC.

The chain's CDR3 is CASSPRDRATNEKLFF. The CDR3 DNA reads TGCGCCAGCAGCCCTCGGGACAGGGCTACTAATGAAAAACTGTTTTTT. The V call is TRBV4-1, the J call TRBJ1-4; 9 nucleotides match TRBD1. There are 16 residues in the CDR3. The germline CDR1 and CDR2 sequences are MGHRA and YSYEKL. The J segment lost 2 bases and the V segment lost 4 bases, leaving 5 bases of the junction unmatched.

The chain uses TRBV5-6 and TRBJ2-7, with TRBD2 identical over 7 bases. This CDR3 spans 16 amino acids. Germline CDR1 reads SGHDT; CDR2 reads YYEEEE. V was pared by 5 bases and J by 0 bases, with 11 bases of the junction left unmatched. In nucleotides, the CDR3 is TGTGCCAGCAGTTCTCTGACTAGCCCGAGCTCCTACGAGCAGTACTTC. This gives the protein CASSSLTSPSSYEQYF.

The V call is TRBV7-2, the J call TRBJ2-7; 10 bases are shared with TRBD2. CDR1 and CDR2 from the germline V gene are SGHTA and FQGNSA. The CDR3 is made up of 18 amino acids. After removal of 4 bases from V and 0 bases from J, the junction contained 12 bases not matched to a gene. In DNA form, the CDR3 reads TGTGCCAGCAGCTCCCGGCCCAGCGGGGGGGATTACTCCTACGAGCAGTACTTC. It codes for CASSSRPSGGDYSYEQYF. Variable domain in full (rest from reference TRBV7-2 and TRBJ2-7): GAGVSQSPSNKVTEKGKDVELRCDPISGHTALYWYRQSLGQGLEFLIYFQGNSAPDKSGLPSDRFSAERTGGSVSTLTIQRTQQEDSAVYLCASSSRPSGGDYSYEQYFGPGTRLTVT.

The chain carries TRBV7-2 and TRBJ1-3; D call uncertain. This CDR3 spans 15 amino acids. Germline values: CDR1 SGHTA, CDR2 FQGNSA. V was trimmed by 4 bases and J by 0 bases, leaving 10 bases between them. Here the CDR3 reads CASSYTESSGNTIYF. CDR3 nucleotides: TGTGCCAGCAGCTACACAGAGAGCTCTGGAAACACCATATATTTT.

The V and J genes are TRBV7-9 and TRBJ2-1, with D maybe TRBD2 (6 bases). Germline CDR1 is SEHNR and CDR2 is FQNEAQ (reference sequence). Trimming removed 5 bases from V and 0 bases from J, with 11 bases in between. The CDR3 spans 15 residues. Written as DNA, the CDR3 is TGTGCCAGCAGCCCGGGGAGGAGCTCCTACAATGAGCAGTTCTTC. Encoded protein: CASSPGRSSYNEQFF.

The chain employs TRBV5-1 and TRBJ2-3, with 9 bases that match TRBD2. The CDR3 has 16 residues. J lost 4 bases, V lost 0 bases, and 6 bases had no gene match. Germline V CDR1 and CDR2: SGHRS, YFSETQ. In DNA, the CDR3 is TGCGCCAGCAGCTTGGACGGCGGGGGGGCTGCAGATACGCAGTATTTT. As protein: CASSLDGGGAADTQYF.

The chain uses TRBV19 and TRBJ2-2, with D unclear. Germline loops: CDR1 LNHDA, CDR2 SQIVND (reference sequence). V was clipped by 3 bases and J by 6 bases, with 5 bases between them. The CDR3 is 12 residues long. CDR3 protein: CASSINPGELFF. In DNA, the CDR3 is TGTGCCAGTAGTATCAATCCCGGGGAGCTGTTTTTT.

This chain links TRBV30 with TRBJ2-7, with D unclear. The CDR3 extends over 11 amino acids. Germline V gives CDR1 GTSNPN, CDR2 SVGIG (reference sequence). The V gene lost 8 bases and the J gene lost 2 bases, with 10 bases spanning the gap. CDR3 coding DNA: TGTGCCCTATTTCAGGCCTACGAGCAGTACTTC. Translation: CALFQAYEQYF. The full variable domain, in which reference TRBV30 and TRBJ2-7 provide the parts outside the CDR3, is SQTIHQWPATLVQPVGSPLSLECTVEGTSNPNLYWYRQAAGRGLQLLFYSVGIGQISSEVPQNLSASRPQDRQFILSSKKLLLSDSGFYLCALFQAYEQYFGPGTRLTVT.

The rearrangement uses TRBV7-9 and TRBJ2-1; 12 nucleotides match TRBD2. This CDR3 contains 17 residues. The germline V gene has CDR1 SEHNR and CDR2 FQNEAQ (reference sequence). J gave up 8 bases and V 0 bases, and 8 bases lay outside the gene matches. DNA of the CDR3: TGTGCCAGCAGCTTAGCGCCTACTAGCGGGGGGCGGGATGAGCAGTTCTTC. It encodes CASSLAPTSGGRDEQFF.

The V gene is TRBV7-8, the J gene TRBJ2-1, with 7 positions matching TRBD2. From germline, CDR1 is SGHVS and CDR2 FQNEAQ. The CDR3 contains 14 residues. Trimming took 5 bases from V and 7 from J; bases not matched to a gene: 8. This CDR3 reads CASSPVSGGNEQFF. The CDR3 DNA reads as TGTGCCAGCAGCCCGGTCTCCGGGGGGAATGAGCAGTTCTTC.

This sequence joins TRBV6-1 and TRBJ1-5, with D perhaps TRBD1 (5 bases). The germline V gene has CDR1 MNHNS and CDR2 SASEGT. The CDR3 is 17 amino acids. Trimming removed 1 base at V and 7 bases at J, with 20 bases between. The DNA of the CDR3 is TGTGCCAGCAGTGAAGGCGGTTCTAGCACCGGGGGGCAGCCCCAGCATTTT. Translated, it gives CASSEGGSSTGGQPQHF.

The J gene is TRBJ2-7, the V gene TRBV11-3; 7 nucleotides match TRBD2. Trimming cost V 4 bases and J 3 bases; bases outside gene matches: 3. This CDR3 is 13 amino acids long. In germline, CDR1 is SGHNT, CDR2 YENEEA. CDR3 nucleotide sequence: TGTGCCAGCAGCTGGGGGGAGGGCTACGAGCAGTACTTC. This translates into CASSWGEGYEQYF.

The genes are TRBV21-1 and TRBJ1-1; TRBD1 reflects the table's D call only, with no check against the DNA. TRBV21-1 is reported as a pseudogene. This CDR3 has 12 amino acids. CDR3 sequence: CASSKGRTEAFF. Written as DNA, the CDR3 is TGTGCCAGCAGCAAGGGCAGGACTGAAGCTTTCTTT.

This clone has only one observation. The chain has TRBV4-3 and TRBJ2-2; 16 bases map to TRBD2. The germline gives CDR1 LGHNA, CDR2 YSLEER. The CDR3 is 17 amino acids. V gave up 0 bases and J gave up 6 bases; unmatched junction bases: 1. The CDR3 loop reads CASSQEGLAGGSGELFF. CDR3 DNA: TGCGCCAGCAGCCAAGAGGGACTAGCGGGAGGGTCCGGGGAGCTGTTTTTT.

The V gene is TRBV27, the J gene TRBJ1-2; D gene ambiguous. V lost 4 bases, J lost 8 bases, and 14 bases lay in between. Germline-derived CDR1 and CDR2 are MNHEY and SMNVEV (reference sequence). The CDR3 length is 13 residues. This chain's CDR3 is CASSSPGRGGYTF. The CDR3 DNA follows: TGTGCCAGCAGTTCTCCGGGGAGAGGAGGCTACACCTTC.